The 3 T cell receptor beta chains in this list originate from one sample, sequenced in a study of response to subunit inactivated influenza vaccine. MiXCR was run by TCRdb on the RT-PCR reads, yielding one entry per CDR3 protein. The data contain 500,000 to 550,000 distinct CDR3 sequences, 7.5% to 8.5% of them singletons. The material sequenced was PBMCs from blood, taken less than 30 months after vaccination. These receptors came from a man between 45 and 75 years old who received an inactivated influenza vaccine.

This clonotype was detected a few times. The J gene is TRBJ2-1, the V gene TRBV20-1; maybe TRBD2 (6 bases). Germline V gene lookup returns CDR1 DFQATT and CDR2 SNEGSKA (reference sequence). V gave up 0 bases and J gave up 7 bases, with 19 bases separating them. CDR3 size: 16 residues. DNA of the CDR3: TGCAGTGCTAGAGATTTGGTGGAGGGCCGTTGGAATGAGCAGTTCTTC. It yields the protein CSARDLVEGRWNEQFF.

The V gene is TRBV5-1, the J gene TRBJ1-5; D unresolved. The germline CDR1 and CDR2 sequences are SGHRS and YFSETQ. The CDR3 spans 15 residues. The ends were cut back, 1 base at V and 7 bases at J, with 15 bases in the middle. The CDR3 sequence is CASSLTPGSAQPQHF. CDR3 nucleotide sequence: TGCGCCAGCAGCTTGACCCCGGGGAGCGCCCAGCCCCAGCATTTT.

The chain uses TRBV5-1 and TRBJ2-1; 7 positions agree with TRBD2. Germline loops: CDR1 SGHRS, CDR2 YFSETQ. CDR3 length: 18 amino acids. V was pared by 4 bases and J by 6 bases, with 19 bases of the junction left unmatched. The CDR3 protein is CASSPGLVAGGLSNEQFF. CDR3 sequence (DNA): TGCGCCAGCAGCCCTGGACTAGTCGCAGGCGGACTATCCAATGAGCAGTTCTTC.